Described below is a single TCR beta chain sequence and its context. RNA transcripts were the source from which TCR beta CDR3 regions were amplified. A first-round RT-PCR used HTBI primers, followed by a second-round multiplex PCR. TCRdb ran MiXCR on the multiplex PCR reads and lists one entry per CDR3 protein. The profile shows some 350,000 distinct CDR3 sequences, 17% of them singletons. The trim removed 5 bases at V and 0 bases at J, leaving 10 bases unmatched. The CDR3 consists of 18 residues. Germline V gene sequence: CDR1 LNHDA, CDR2 SQIVND (reference sequence). This sample was taken from a study of Graves' ophthalmopathy and Graves' hyperthyroidism.

The chain recombines TRBV19 with TRBJ1-5, with 10 bases that match TRBD1. The specimen was peripheral blood. This sequence originates from an adult woman with stable Graves' hyperthyroidism. The CDR3 is CASSAWDRGSFSNQPQHF. The CDR3 region has the DNA TGTGCCAGTAGTGCGTGGGACAGGGGCTCTTTTAGCAATCAGCCCCAGCATTTT.